This T cell receptor (beta chain) emerged from a study of shared clonotypes between healthy human individuals. Points from the study as a whole: Generation of non-shared clonotypes was less probable than generation of clonotypes shared by all four donors. Sample collection involved blood only; tissue repertoires are likely different.

As originally analysed: ImmunoSEQ supplied junction-only sequences lacking quality scores, so filtering was different. Data came from immunoSEQ multiplex PCR; TCRdb stores just in-frame clones and leaves some out. Clone size and V and J calls were adopted from that table, with D and trimming inferred from the DNA. The sample carries millions of clones, 90% to 95% recorded once. Every donor, a Caucasian adult, lived in Nashville, Tennessee. This clone was detected only once. The antigen is undetermined. Germline CDR1 reads MNHNY; CDR2 reads SVGAGI (reference sequence). V was clipped by 8 bases and J by 5 bases, with 9 bases between them. The CDR3 loop spans 11 amino acids.

This chain uses TRBV6-6 with TRBJ1-2, with unresolved D. This receptor was obtained from a man aged 18 to 35 in good health. The material sequenced was naive CD4+ T cells sorted from blood. Noted subset: CD45RA+ positively selected. CDR3 sequence reads: CASAAAYGYTF. The CDR3 region has the DNA TGTGCCAGCGCGGCAGCGTATGGCTACACCTTC.